This is a list of T cell receptor beta chains from one sample in a study of OX40 agonist ivuxolimab in advanced cancers. Some clones are missing from TCRdb's copy, which holds only in-frame ones; the method was immunoSEQ multiplex PCR. Of around 41,000 clones listed, 90% are singletons. The sequenced sample was CD4+ or CD8+ T cells sorted from blood, obtained in a trial of the OX40 agonist ivuxolimab. Receptors originate from an adult with an advanced solid tumor such as melanoma, head and neck, liver or kidney cancer. CDR3s include the opening cysteine and the closing phenylalanine or tryptophan. The D gene is left open where the match is weak. Clone size is shown for a subset of rows, as once, few, many or a class of expanded clone.

j_call v_call clone_size d_call cdr3_aa cdr3_nt
TRBJ1-2 TRBV4-1 - - CASSPEGRGISYGYTF TGCGCCAGCAGCCCGGAGGGGAGGGGAATAAGCTATGGCTACACCTTC
TRBJ2-3 TRBV5-1 - - CASGPGEGTQYF TGCGCCAGCGGTCCGGGCGAGGGTACGCAGTATTTT
TRBJ2-7 TRBV30 - TRBD2 CAWSARTSGSFYEQYF TGTGCCTGGAGTGCTAGGACTAGCGGGAGTTTCTACGAGCAGTACTTC
TRBJ1-2 TRBV5-1 - TRBD1 CASSLGQGNGYTF TGCGCCAGCAGCTTGGGACAGGGTAATGGCTACACCTTC
TRBJ2-3 TRBV10-2 - TRBD2 CASKKAGGGDTQYF TGCGCCAGCAAGAAGGCGGGAGGGGGGGATACGCAGTATTTT
TRBJ1-2 TRBV27 - - CASSLRQNYGYTF TGTGCCAGCAGTTTGAGGCAGAACTATGGCTACACCTTC
TRBJ1-3 TRBV23-1 - - CASSQSTKPGEGGNTIYF TGCGCCAGCAGTCAATCCACCAAACCGGGTGAAGGTGGAAACACCATATATTTT
TRBJ1-1 TRBV2 - TRBD1 CASRQGAPLSMGTEAFF TGTGCCAGTAGACAGGGGGCGCCCCTTTCGATGGGCACTGAAGCTTTCTTT
TRBJ2-1 TRBV28 - TRBD2 CASISSGSYNEQFF TGTGCCAGCATCTCTAGCGGCTCCTACAATGAGCAGTTCTTC
TRBJ1-4 TRBV21-1 once - CASSPLGVPSEKLFF TGTGCCAGCAGCCCTTTGGGGGTGCCAAGTGAAAAACTGTTTTTT
TRBJ1-5 TRBV28 - TRBD1 CASSLLWTGGTGNQPQHF TGTGCCAGCAGCCTCCTCTGGACAGGGGGCACGGGCAATCAGCCCCAGCATTTT
TRBJ1-1 TRBV9 - TRBD1 CASSPRDRAGTEAFF TGTGCCAGCAGCCCCAGGGACAGGGCTGGGACTGAAGCTTTCTTT
TRBJ2-1 TRBV11-2 - TRBD2 CASRPLAGGTYNEQFF TGTGCCAGCAGGCCCCTAGCGGGAGGGACTTACAATGAGCAGTTCTTC
TRBJ2-7 TRBV5-6 - - CASSRTPTVTTYEQYF TGTGCCAGCAGCCGCACCCCGACAGTAACAACCTACGAGCAGTACTTC
TRBJ2-2 TRBV19 - - CASSNIAGTANTGELFF TGTGCCAGTAGTAATATTGCAGGTACGGCGAACACCGGGGAGCTGTTTTTT
TRBJ2-7 TRBV7-2 - - CASSPGDRWHEQYF TGTGCCAGCAGCCCAGGTGATAGGTGGCACGAGCAGTACTTC
TRBJ2-7 TRBV29-1 - - CSVERDKGRTWLSSEQYF TGCAGCGTTGAAAGGGACAAGGGCCGTACCTGGTTATCTAGCGAGCAGTACTTC
TRBJ2-3 TRBV25-1 - - CASSDRIRASTYTQYF TGTGCCAGCAGTGATCGAATCCGGGCGAGCACATATACGCAGTATTTT
TRBJ1-3 TRBV18 - TRBD1 CASSGRGQRSGNTIYF TGTGCCAGCTCGGGCAGGGGACAGCGCTCTGGAAACACCATATATTTT
TRBJ1-4 TRBV19 - TRBD1 CASRTDRAGNEKLFF TGTGCCAGTAGGACGGACAGGGCCGGTAATGAAAAACTGTTTTTT
TRBJ2-1 TRBV11-3 - TRBD2 CASSLVIAGGRDEQFF TGTGCCAGCAGCTTAGTAATAGCGGGAGGGCGGGATGAGCAGTTCTTC
TRBJ2-2 TRBV10-3 - - CAISALSAGELFF TGTGCCATCAGTGCACTATCCGCCGGGGAGCTGTTTTTT
TRBJ2-3 TRBV9 - - CASSVGGSTDTQYF TGTGCCAGCAGCGTAGGAGGTAGCACAGATACGCAGTATTTT
TRBJ1-5 TRBV5-8 - TRBD1 CASSSGTGTGQPQHF TGTGCCAGCAGCTCCGGGACAGGGACGGGACAGCCCCAGCATTTT
TRBJ1-5 TRBV19 - - CASSMVQGGNQPQHF TGTGCCAGTAGTATGGTGCAGGGAGGCAATCAGCCCCAGCATTTT
TRBJ2-1 TRBV15 - - CATARDYKGDEQFF TGTGCCACCGCCCGGGACTACAAGGGGGATGAGCAGTTCTTC
TRBJ2-1 TRBV6-5 - TRBD2 CASTQAGGPFNEQFF TGTGCCAGCACCCAAGCGGGAGGGCCATTCAATGAGCAGTTCTTC
TRBJ2-1 TRBV11-3 - - CASSLDPVNEQFF TGTGCCAGCAGCTTAGATCCGGTAAATGAGCAGTTCTTC
TRBJ2-5 TRBV5-4 - TRBD1 CASSPYSMTGVPETQYF TGTGCCAGCAGCCCCTACTCGATGACAGGGGTGCCAGAGACCCAGTACTTC
TRBJ2-5 TRBV5-1 - TRBD1 CASSRGQPAGETQYF TGCGCCAGCAGCAGGGGACAGCCGGCCGGTGAGACCCAGTACTTC
TRBJ2-7 TRBV2 - - CASSGQLSSYEQYF TGTGCCAGCAGTGGACAGCTGAGCTCCTACGAGCAGTACTTC
TRBJ2-3 TRBV7-2 - - CASSLDQRSIGAQYF TGTGCCAGCAGCTTAGACCAGCGGAGCATAGGGGCGCAGTATTTT
TRBJ2-7 TRBV2 few - CASSETPGRISYEQYF TGTGCCAGCAGTGAAACCCCCGGACGAATTAGTTACGAGCAGTACTTC